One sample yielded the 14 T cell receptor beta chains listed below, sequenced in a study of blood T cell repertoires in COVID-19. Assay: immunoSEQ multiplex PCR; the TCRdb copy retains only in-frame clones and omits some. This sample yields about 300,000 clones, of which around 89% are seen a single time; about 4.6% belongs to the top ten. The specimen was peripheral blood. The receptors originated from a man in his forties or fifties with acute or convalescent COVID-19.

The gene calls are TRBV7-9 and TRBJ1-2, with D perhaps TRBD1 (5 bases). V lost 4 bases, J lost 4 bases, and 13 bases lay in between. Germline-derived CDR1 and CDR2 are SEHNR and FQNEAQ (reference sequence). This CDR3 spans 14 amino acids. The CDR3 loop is CASSSLGDAYGYTF. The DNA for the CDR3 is TGTGCCAGCAGCTCGTTAGGGGATGCCTATGGCTACACCTTC.

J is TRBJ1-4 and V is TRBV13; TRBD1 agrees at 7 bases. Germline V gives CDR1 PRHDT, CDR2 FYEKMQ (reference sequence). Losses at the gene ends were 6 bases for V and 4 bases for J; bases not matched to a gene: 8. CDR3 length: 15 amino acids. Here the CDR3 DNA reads TGTGCCAGCAGAACGAAGGGGGCCTTTAATGAAAAACTGTTTTTT. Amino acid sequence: CASRTKGAFNEKLFF.

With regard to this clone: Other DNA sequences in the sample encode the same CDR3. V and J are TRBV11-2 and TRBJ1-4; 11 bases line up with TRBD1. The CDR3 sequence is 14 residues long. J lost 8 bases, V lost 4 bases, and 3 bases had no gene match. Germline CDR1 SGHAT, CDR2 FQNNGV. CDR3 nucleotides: TGTGCCAGCAGCTCCGGGACAGGGGGAGAAAAACTGTTTTTT. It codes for CASSSGTGGEKLFF.

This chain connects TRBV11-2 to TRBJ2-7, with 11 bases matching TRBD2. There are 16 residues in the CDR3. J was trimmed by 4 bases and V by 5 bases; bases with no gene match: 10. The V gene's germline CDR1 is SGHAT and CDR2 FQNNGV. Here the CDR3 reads CASSPWSSGGGYEQYF. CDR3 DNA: TGTGCCAGCAGCCCTTGGAGTAGCGGGGGGGGTTACGAGCAGTACTTC.

CDR3 in amino acids: CASRGQVATGELFF. The CDR3 coding sequence is TGTGCCAGCAGAGGGCAGGTAGCGACCGGGGAGCTGTTTTTT. The V call is TRBV11-3, the J call TRBJ2-2; D perhaps matches TRBD2 (5 bases). Germline assignment: CDR1 SGHNT and CDR2 YENEEA. The CDR3 has 14 amino acids. V was shortened by 6 bases and J by 5 bases, with 13 bases between the two germline ends.

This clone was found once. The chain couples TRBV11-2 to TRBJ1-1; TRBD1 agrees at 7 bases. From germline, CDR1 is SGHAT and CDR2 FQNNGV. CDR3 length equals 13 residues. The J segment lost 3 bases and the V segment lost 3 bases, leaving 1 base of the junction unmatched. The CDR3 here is CASSLGTDTEAFF. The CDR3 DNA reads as TGTGCCAGCAGCTTGGGGACAGACACTGAAGCTTTCTTT.

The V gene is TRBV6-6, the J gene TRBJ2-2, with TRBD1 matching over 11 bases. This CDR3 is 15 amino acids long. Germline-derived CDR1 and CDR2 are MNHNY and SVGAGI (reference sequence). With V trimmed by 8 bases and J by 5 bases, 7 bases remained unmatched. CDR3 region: CASLERDRGTGELFF. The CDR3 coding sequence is TGTGCCAGCCTCGAACGGGACAGGGGGACCGGGGAGCTGTTTTTT.

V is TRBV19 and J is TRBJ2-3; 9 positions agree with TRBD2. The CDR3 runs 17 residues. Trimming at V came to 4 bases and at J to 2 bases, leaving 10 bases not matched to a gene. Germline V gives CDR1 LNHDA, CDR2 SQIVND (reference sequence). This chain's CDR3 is CASSTSPGLASTDTQYF. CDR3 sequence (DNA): TGTGCCAGTAGTACATCCCCGGGACTAGCCTCCACAGATACGCAGTATTTT.

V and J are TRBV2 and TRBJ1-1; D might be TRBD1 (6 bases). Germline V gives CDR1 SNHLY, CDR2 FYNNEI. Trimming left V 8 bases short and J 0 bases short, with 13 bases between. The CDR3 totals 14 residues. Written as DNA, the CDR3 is TGTGCCAGCGGGGAGGGGGTCATGAACACTGAAGCTTTCTTT. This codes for CASGEGVMNTEAFF.

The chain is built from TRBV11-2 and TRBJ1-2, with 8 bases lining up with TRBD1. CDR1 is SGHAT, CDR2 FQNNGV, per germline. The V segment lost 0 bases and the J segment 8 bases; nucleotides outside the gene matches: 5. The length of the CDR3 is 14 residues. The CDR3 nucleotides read TGTGCCAGCAGCTTAGACCCAGGGGGCATCGGCTACACCTTC. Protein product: CASSLDPGGIGYTF.

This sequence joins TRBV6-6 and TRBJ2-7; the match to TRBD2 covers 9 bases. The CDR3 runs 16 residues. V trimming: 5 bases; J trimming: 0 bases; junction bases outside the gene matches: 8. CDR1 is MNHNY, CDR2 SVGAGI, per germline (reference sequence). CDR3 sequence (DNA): TGTGCCAGCAGTGCCACAGCGGGGGGCCGCTCCTACGAGCAGTACTTC. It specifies CASSATAGGRSYEQYF.

CDR3 sequence (DNA): TGTGCCAGCAGCCCGGTCGGAGCTGAAGCTTTCTTT. Protein product: CASSPVGAEAFF. This sequence joins TRBV6-5 and TRBJ1-1, with D unresolved. CDR3 length: 12 residues. Trimming removed 6 bases at V and 6 bases at J, with 11 bases between. Germline values: CDR1 MNHEY, CDR2 SVGAGI.

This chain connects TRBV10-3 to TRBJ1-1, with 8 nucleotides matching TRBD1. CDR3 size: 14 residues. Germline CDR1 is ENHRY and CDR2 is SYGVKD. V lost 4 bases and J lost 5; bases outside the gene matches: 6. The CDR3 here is CAISGRQGRTEAFF. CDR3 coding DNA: TGTGCCATCAGTGGAAGACAGGGGAGGACTGAAGCTTTCTTT.

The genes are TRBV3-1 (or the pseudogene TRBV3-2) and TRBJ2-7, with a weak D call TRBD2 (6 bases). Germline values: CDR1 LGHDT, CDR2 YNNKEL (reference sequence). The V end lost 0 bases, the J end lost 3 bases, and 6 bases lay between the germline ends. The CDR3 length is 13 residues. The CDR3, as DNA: TGTGCCAGCAGCCAAGAGGACTACTACGAGCAGTACTTC. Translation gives CASSQEDYYEQYF.